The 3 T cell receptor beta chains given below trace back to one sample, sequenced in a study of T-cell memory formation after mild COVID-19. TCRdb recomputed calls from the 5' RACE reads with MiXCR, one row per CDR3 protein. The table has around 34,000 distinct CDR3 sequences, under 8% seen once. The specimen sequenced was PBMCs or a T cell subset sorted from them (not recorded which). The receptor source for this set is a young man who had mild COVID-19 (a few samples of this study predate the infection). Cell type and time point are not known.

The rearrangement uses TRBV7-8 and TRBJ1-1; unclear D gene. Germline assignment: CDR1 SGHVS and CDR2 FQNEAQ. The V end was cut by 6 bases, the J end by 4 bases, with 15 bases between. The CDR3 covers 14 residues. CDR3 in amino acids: CASRGVRGSTEAFF. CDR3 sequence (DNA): TGTGCCAGCAGGGGTGTCCGTGGTAGCACTGAAGCTTTCTTT.

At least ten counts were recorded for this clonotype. CDR3 sequence (DNA): TGTGCCAGCAGCCCATACGAGACAGACACAGATACGCAGTATTTT. It translates to CASSPYETDTDTQYF. V and J are TRBV7-3 and TRBJ2-3; TRBD1 is a possible D gene (5 bases). CDR1 and CDR2 from the germline V gene are SGHTA and FQGTGA. With 5 bases removed from V and 2 bases from J, the gap between germline ends came to 14 bases. The CDR3 is 15 amino acids.

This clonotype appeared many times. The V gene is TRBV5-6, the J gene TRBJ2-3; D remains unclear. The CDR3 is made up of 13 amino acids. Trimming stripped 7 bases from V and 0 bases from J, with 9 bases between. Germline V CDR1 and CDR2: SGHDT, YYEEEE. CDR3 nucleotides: TGTGCCAGCGGCCAACTGAGCACAGATACGCAGTATTTT. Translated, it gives CASGQLSTDTQYF.